A selection of T cell receptor beta chains follows, all from one sample in a study of blood T cell repertoires in COVID-19. Sequenced by immunoSEQ multiplex PCR; TCRdb stores in-frame clones only, minus some. This sample has more than 80,000 clones; roughly 84% occur once, and the top ten carry approximately 2.8%. The sequenced material came from peripheral blood. Receptor source: an elderly woman with COVID-19, enrolled during active disease. Both conserved end residues are part of each CDR3. A D gene is named only where the DNA matches it firmly. The size field is filled for only some rows; it gives once, few, many or a size class.

J	size	D	V	DNA	CDR3
TRBJ2-1	NA	NA	TRBV11-2	TGTGCCAGCAGCTTAGATCTTGGCGGCGATGAGCAGTTCTTC	CASSLDLGGDEQFF
TRBJ1-5	NA	NA	TRBV18	TGTGCCAGCTCGACCTCGGGGGGGGGCTATCAGCCCCAGCATTTT	CASSTSGGGYQPQHF
TRBJ1-4	NA	NA	TRBV29-1	TGCAGCGCTTACATTGCAACTAATGAAAAACTGTTTTTT	CSAYIATNEKLFF
TRBJ2-3	NA	NA	TRBV2	TGTGCCAGCAGTGATTTCAGGGGTTCAGATACGCAGTATTTT	CASSDFRGSDTQYF
TRBJ1-1	few	NA	TRBV10-1	TGCGCCAGCAAGGACAGTCCGAACACTGAAGCTTTCTTT	CASKDSPNTEAFF
TRBJ1-1	once	NA	TRBV20-1	TGCAGAAAAGAGGGGGAGCCTGAAGCTTTCTTT	CRKEGEPEAFF
TRBJ2-4	NA	TRBD1	TRBV2	TGTGCCAGCAACCGACAGGGCGTTCAGTACTTC	CASNRQGVQYF
TRBJ2-5	NA	NA	TRBV12-2	TGTGCAAGTCGCTCCCATGCGGAGGGCAGGGAGACCCAGTACTTC	CASRSHAEGRETQYF
TRBJ1-3	NA	TRBD1	TRBV28	TGTGCCAGCAGTTATGCGGATTCCAGGGGGCCGGGAAACACCATATATTTT	CASSYADSRGPGNTIYF
TRBJ1-1	NA	NA	TRBV28	TGTGCCAGCAGGTGGAGTCTGAACACTGAAGCTTTCTTT	CASRWSLNTEAFF
TRBJ2-3	NA	TRBD2	TRBV30	TGTGCCTGGAGCCTCGGGGGGGCGGGAGATACGCAGTATTTT	CAWSLGGAGDTQYF
TRBJ1-6	NA	TRBD1	TRBV19	TGTGCCAGTAGTACCGATGCCGCCGGGACAGGGCTGGGTTCACCCCTCCACTTT	CASSTDAAGTGLGSPLHF
TRBJ1-2	once	TRBD1	TRBV9	TGTGCCAGCAGCGTAGCGCAGGGGGCCTCTGGCTACACCTTC	CASSVAQGASGYTF
TRBJ2-5	NA	TRBD2	TRBV5-4	TGTGCCAGCAGCTTGAGCGGGGGGTCTGAGACCCAGTACTTC	CASSLSGGSETQYF
TRBJ2-5	once	TRBD1	TRBV9	TGTGCCAGCAGCGTAGGGGAGGGACAGGGCCAGACCCAGTACTTC	CASSVGEGQGQTQYF
TRBJ2-5	NA	TRBD1	TRBV5-5	TGTGCCAGCAGCATCGGAGGGGACAGGGGGCGGGAGACCCAGTACTTC	CASSIGGDRGRETQYF
TRBJ1-6	NA	TRBD1	TRBV10-3	TGTGCCATCCAGGGGGCGGGTGGTAATTCACCCCTCCACTTT	CAIQGAGGNSPLHF
TRBJ2-1	few	TRBD2	TRBV5-1	TGCGCCAGCTCGGGACTAGCGGGAGCTATCTACAATGAGCAGTTCTTC	CASSGLAGAIYNEQFF
TRBJ1-6	NA	NA	TRBV21-1	TGTGCCAGCAAAAGCCCCCCTCACAGGGGCAAAAATTCACCCCTCCACTTT	CASKSPPHRGKNSPLHF
TRBJ1-6	NA	TRBD1	TRBV28	TGTGCCAGCAGCCCTGATCGACAGGGCATCTATAATTCACCCCTCCACTTT	CASSPDRQGIYNSPLHF
TRBJ2-1	NA	TRBD1	TRBV2	TGTGCCAGCAGTGCGGGACAGGGCTACAATGAGCAGTTCTTC	CASSAGQGYNEQFF
TRBJ2-7	NA	TRBD1	TRBV15	TGTGCCACCAGTCTATACAGGGGCTACGAGCAGTACTTC	CATSLYRGYEQYF
TRBJ1-6	NA	NA	TRBV9	TGTGCCAGCAGCGTGCAGGGTCGCTCACCCCTCCACTTT	CASSVQGRSPLHF
TRBJ2-3	NA	NA	TRBV10-3	TGTGCCCTAAGAACGGGAGATACGCAGTATTTT	CALRTGDTQYF
TRBJ2-1	NA	TRBD2	TRBV7-2	TGTGCCAGCAGCCCCTGGACTAGGTCAGGCGAGCAGTTCTTC	CASSPWTRSGEQFF
TRBJ2-7	NA	TRBD1	TRBV27	TGTGCCAGCAGTCCGCCGCCGGGACAGGGAGTCTACGAGCAGTACTTC	CASSPPPGQGVYEQYF
TRBJ2-3	NA	NA	TRBV24-1	TGTGCCACCAGTGAGGATCCGGGATCCGATCCCACAGATACGCAGTATTTT	CATSEDPGSDPTDTQYF
TRBJ2-3	NA	NA	TRBV3-1/TRBV3-2	TGTGCCAGCAGCCAAGATCATACAGATACGCAGTATTTT	CASSQDHTDTQYF
TRBJ2-3	NA	NA	TRBV2	TGTGCCAGCAGGGGGGACTCTCCTGCAGATACGCAGTATTTT	CASRGDSPADTQYF
TRBJ2-1	NA	TRBD2	TRBV10-3	TGTGCCATCAGTGATGGGACTAGCGGTTACCTATACAATGAGCAGTTCTTC	CAISDGTSGYLYNEQFF
TRBJ2-7	NA	TRBD2	TRBV19	TGTGCCACCCGGACTAGCGGGAGGGCCCGCTCCTACGAGCAGTACTTC	CATRTSGRARSYEQYF
TRBJ1-2	NA	NA	TRBV19	TGTGCCAGTAGTAAATCTCAGGGTTACTACTATGGCTACACCTTC	CASSKSQGYYYGYTF